A selection of T cell receptor beta chains follows, all from one sample in a study of blood T cell repertoires in COVID-19. Measured with immunoSEQ multiplex PCR; TCRdb has only the in-frame clones, and not every one. This table holds about 160,000 clones, roughly 80% found once. The sequenced material came from peripheral blood. The receptors shown here come from a woman older than 75 with acute or convalescent COVID-19. The CDR3 runs from the conserved cysteine through the conserved F or W. A D gene is named only where the DNA matches it firmly. Size is omitted from some rows. Given values are once, few, many or a class for expanded clones.

14	TRBD1	NA	TRBV7-2	TRBJ2-2	CASSSYRGAGELFF	TGTGCCAGCAGCTCTTACAGGGGCGCCGGGGAGCTGTTTTTT
17	TRBD1	once	TRBV9	TRBJ1-2	CASSAWDRLSRKDGYTF	TGTGCCAGCAGCGCGTGGGACAGACTAAGCAGAAAAGACGGCTACACCTTC
16	TRBD2	few	TRBV5-1	TRBJ2-3	CASSPGLAGDIDTQYF	TGCGCCAGCAGCCCGGGACTAGCGGGAGATATAGATACGCAGTATTTT
14	NA	NA	TRBV3-1/TRBV3-2	TRBJ2-7	CASSQGTAAAEQYF	TGTGCCAGCAGCCAAGGCACCGCGGCGGCCGAGCAGTACTTC
14	TRBD2	NA	TRBV15	TRBJ2-3	CATKAGTSPDTQYF	TGTGCCACCAAAGCCGGGACTAGCCCAGATACGCAGTATTTT
15	NA	few	TRBV7-9	TRBJ2-3	CASSPMFGPTDTQYF	TGTGCCAGCAGCCCGATGTTTGGGCCCACAGATACGCAGTATTTT
13	NA	NA	TRBV21-1	TRBJ1-5	CASSIQGIQPQHF	TGTGCCAGCAGCATACAGGGCATACAGCCCCAGCATTTT
14	TRBD2	NA	TRBV2	TRBJ2-5	CASPRTSGQETQYF	TGTGCCAGTCCCAGGACTAGCGGACAAGAGACCCAGTACTTC
15	NA	NA	TRBV30	TRBJ1-1	CAWSRKGVGNTEAFF	TGTGCCTGGAGTAGAAAGGGAGTGGGAAACACTGAAGCTTTCTTT
16	NA	NA	TRBV2	TRBJ1-6	CASNYYRGLSNSPLHF	TGTGCCAGCAATTATTACCGGGGACTGAGTAATTCACCCCTCCACTTT
14	NA	NA	TRBV27	TRBJ1-6	CASSQASYNSPLHF	TGTGCCAGCAGCCAAGCCTCCTATAATTCACCCCTCCACTTT
14	NA	NA	TRBV29-1	TRBJ1-1	CSVNEGSGNTEAFF	TGCAGCGTTAATGAGGGTTCGGGAAACACTGAAGCTTTCTTT
18	TRBD2	once	TRBV9	TRBJ2-3	CASSAGGTSGKRTDTQYF	TGTGCCAGCAGCGCAGGGGGGACTAGCGGGAAACGCACAGATACGCAGTATTTT
16	TRBD1	NA	TRBV23-1	TRBJ1-2	CASSHRGHLYESGYTF	TGCGCCAGCAGTCATAGGGGGCACCTGTATGAATCTGGCTACACCTTC
14	NA	NA	TRBV18	TRBJ2-1	CASSLSTLYNEQFF	TGTGCCAGCTCACTCTCCACTCTCTACAATGAGCAGTTCTTC
14	NA	NA	TRBV6-1	TRBJ1-5	CASSDPGELQPQHF	TGTGCCAGCAGTGACCCAGGTGAGTTGCAGCCCCAGCATTTT
12	NA	NA	TRBV11-3	TRBJ1-1	CASSFGSTEAFF	TGTGCCAGCAGCTTCGGGTCCACTGAAGCTTTCTTT
15	NA	NA	TRBV3-1/TRBV3-2	TRBJ1-2	CASSSPTAAVYGYTF	TGTGCCAGCAGCTCCCCGACAGCAGCCGTCTATGGCTACACCTTC
16	TRBD1	few	TRBV12-5	TRBJ1-2	CASGLVRGTGAYGYTF	TGTGCTAGTGGTTTGGTACGAGGGACAGGGGCGTATGGCTACACCTTC
18	TRBD1	NA	TRBV5-1	TRBJ1-3	CASSLGRTGASSGNTIYF	TGCGCCAGCAGCTTGGGTAGGACAGGGGCTTCCTCTGGAAACACCATATATTTT
16	NA	few	TRBV12-2	TRBJ2-7	CASRLANRGNSYEQYF	TGTGCAAGTCGCTTAGCTAACAGGGGCAACTCCTACGAGCAGTACTTC
16	NA	NA	TRBV7-8	TRBJ1-5	CASSRGLSEGNQPQHF	TGTGCCAGCAGCCGTGGGCTTTCCGAAGGCAATCAGCCCCAGCATTTT
14	NA	NA	TRBV6-5	TRBJ2-1	CASNRGGPQNEQFF	TGTGCCAGCAACAGGGGGGGACCTCAGAATGAGCAGTTCTTC
13	NA	NA	TRBV19	TRBJ1-2	CASNIGGNYGYTF	TGTGCCAGTAACATCGGGGGTAACTATGGCTACACCTTC
15	NA	NA	TRBV7-3	TRBJ1-1	CASSLSRSDNTEAFF	TGTGCCAGCAGCTTAAGCCGGAGCGATAACACTGAAGCTTTCTTT
15	NA	NA	TRBV6-5	TRBJ2-3	CASRKGGGLTDTQYF	TGTGCCAGCAGAAAAGGGGGGGGTCTCACAGATACGCAGTATTTT
15	TRBD1	NA	TRBV9	TRBJ2-7	CASSPRQGANHEQYF	TGTGCCAGCAGCCCCCGACAGGGGGCGAACCACGAGCAGTACTTC
13	NA	NA	TRBV11-3	TRBJ1-1	CASSLKGDTEAFF	TGTGCCAGCAGCCTAAAGGGGGACACTGAAGCTTTCTTT
13	NA	NA	TRBV6-2/TRBV6-3	TRBJ1-6	CASSSGVGSPLHF	TGTGCCAGCAGTTCGGGGGTAGGTTCACCCCTCCACTTT
15	NA	NA	TRBV18	TRBJ1-4	CASSPGQSPGEKLFF	TGTGCCAGCTCACCCGGACAATCCCCGGGTGAAAAACTGTTTTTT
15	TRBD2	NA	TRBV11-3	TRBJ2-1	CASSTGSSGYNEQFF	TGTGCCAGCAGTACTGGCTCTAGCGGATACAATGAGCAGTTCTTC